The clone carrying this T cell receptor beta chain was counted a few times. Its antigen is still unknown. TCRdb called the RT-PCR reads again in MiXCR, with one record for every CDR3 protein. The sample lists some 640,000 distinct CDR3 sequences, about 15% occurring once. This sample was included in a study of response to subunit inactivated influenza vaccine. In germline, CDR1 is SNHLY, CDR2 FYNNEI. The CDR3 runs 14 residues. V lost 6 bases and J 2 bases, leaving 13 bases between the germline ends. Broader study findings: It was the authors' suggestion that each seasonal influenza vaccination recruits few new T cells.

This rearrangement joins TRBV2 to TRBJ1-2; TRBD1 might be the D (5 bases). The clonotype originates from a man over 45 who received an inactivated influenza vaccine. This specimen was PBMCs from blood, taken 14 to 15 days before vaccination. The CDR3 sequence: CASRAGPRNYGYTF. The CDR3 nucleotides read TGTGCCAGCAGAGCAGGGCCCCGAAACTATGGCTACACCTTC.